These 16 T cell receptor beta chains came from one sample sequenced in a study of cytomegalovirus exposure and HLA in healthy donors. This PCR relied on a set of 60 Vbeta primers and 13 Jbeta primers. Assay: immunoSEQ multiplex PCR; the TCRdb copy retains only in-frame clones and omits some. The sample has some 100,000 clones, around 80% seen once. Sequencing was carried out using PBMCs. Every receptor here comes from a male donor in good health and CMV-seropositive.

The chain links TRBV2 to TRBJ1-6; 8 bases fit TRBD1. The CDR3 is made up of 14 amino acids. The V segment lost 6 bases and the J segment 8 bases; nucleotides outside the gene matches: 6. CDR1 SNHLY and CDR2 FYNNEI come from the germline V gene. CDR3 DNA: TGTGCCAGCAGGCCGGGACAGGCCGATTCACCCCTCCACTTT. Encoded protein: CASRPGQADSPLHF.

The chain has TRBV19 and TRBJ2-7, with 11 bases fitting TRBD1. After removal of 6 bases from V and 3 bases from J, the junction contained 7 bases not matched to a gene. CDR1 LNHDA and CDR2 SQIVND come from the germline V gene (reference sequence). The CDR3 consists of 15 residues. CDR3 DNA sequence: TGTGCCAGTAGATTCGGACAGGGGGCCCTCTACGAGCAGTACTTC. Amino acid sequence: CASRFGQGALYEQYF.

The chain combines TRBV6-5 with TRBJ1-1; TRBD1 matches at 7 bases. After removal of 7 bases from V and 6 bases from J, the junction contained 8 bases not matched to a gene. This CDR3 has 13 residues. The germline V gene encodes CDR1 MNHEY and CDR2 SVGAGI. The CDR3 nucleotides are TGTGCCAGCAATTCCAGGACAGGAGCTGAAGCTTTCTTT. This codes for CASNSRTGAEAFF.

J is TRBJ1-3 and V is TRBV30, with D possibly matching TRBD1 (6 bases). Germline assignment: CDR1 GTSNPN and CDR2 SVGIG (reference sequence). This CDR3 is 15 amino acids long. V shed 0 bases and J shed 0 bases, with 9 bases lying between them. CDR3 sequence: CAWSVGASSGNTIYF. CDR3 DNA sequence: TGTGCCTGGAGTGTGGGGGCCTCCTCTGGAAACACCATATATTTT. The entire variable domain, with the rest obtained from reference TRBV30 and TRBJ1-3, is as follows: SQTIHQWPATLVQPVGSPLSLECTVEGTSNPNLYWYRQAAGRGLQLLFYSVGIGQISSEVPQNLSASRPQDRQFILSSKKLLLSDSGFYLCAWSVGASSGNTIYFGEGSWLTVV.

The V and J genes are TRBV6-1 and TRBJ1-5; no reliable D call. Germline values: CDR1 MNHNS, CDR2 SASEGT. The CDR3 is 14 amino acids. V was pared by 0 bases and J by 6 bases, with 9 bases between. The CDR3 spells CASSEAGVRQPQHF. The CDR3 DNA reads as TGTGCCAGCAGTGAAGCCGGGGTACGTCAGCCCCAGCATTTT.

The chain couples TRBV6-5 to TRBJ1-5, with 8 bases lining up with TRBD1. The germline gives CDR1 MNHEY, CDR2 SVGAGI. The CDR3 runs to 15 residues. V shed 6 bases and J 0 bases; nucleotides not matched to a gene: 4. The CDR3 sequence: CASRKDRDSNQPQHF. As DNA, the CDR3 is TGTGCCAGCAGAAAGGACAGGGATAGCAATCAGCCCCAGCATTTT.

The J gene is TRBJ2-3, the V gene TRBV6-6; no definite D call. CDR3 size: 15 residues. The V gene lost 2 bases and the J gene lost 6 bases, with 15 bases spanning the gap. CDR1 is MNHNY and CDR2 is SVGAGI in the germline V gene (reference sequence). The CDR3 spells CASSYLGPADDTQYF. The CDR3 DNA is TGTGCCAGCAGTTACCTCGGCCCTGCGGATGATACGCAGTATTTT.

CDR3 coding DNA: TGTGCCAGCAAGACAGAGCTTCGTAGCAATCAGCCCCAGCATTTT. As protein: CASKTELRSNQPQHF. V and J are TRBV27 and TRBJ1-5; possibly TRBD1 for D (5 bases). Per germline, CDR1 MNHEY and CDR2 SMNVEV (reference sequence). Trimming left V 7 bases short and J 0 bases short, with 13 bases between. The CDR3 extends over 15 amino acids.

The CDR3 region is CASSYAGGPDTQYF. Written as DNA, the CDR3 is TGTGCCAGCAGTTACGCGGGGGGGCCAGATACGCAGTATTTT. V usage is TRBV6-5 and J usage is TRBJ2-3, with 9 positions matching TRBD2. The CDR3 spans 14 residues. The trim removed 2 bases at V and 4 bases at J, leaving 1 base unmatched. The V gene's germline CDR1 is MNHEY and CDR2 SVGAGI.

The chain carries TRBV29-1 and TRBJ2-1; tentatively, D is TRBD2 (6 bases). The V end lost 0 bases, the J end lost 9 bases, and 12 bases lay between the germline ends. Germline values: CDR1 SQVTM, CDR2 ANQGSEA. CDR3 length: 13 amino acids. The CDR3 loop is CSVEDVPGSEQFF. CDR3 coding DNA: TGCAGCGTTGAAGATGTTCCCGGGAGTGAGCAGTTCTTC.

V usage is TRBV15 and J usage is TRBJ1-2; D is unresolved. CDR1 is LNHNV, CDR2 YYDKDF, per germline (reference sequence). The V end was cut by 5 bases, the J end by 1 base, with 11 bases between. CDR3 length: 14 amino acids. Here the CDR3 DNA reads TGTGCCACCAGCTTTAATCCCTTTAACTATGGCTACACCTTC. Translated: CATSFNPFNYGYTF. The variable domain in full, with the rest retrieved from reference TRBV15 and TRBJ1-2, is DAMVIQNPRYQVTQFGKPVTLSCSQTLNHNVMYWYQQKSSQAPKLLFHYYDKDFNNEADTPDNFQSRRPNTSFCFLDIRSPGLGDTAMYLCATSFNPFNYGYTFGSGTRLTVV.

The V and J genes are TRBV6-1 and TRBJ2-1, with 7 bases that match TRBD2. CDR1 MNHNS and CDR2 SASEGT come from the germline V gene. V was clipped by 1 base and J by 7 bases; unmatched bases: 7. CDR3 length: 15 amino acids. The CDR3 region has the DNA TGTGCCAGCAGTGAAGTGCGGACTAGACGTAATGAGCAGTTCTTC. Amino acids: CASSEVRTRRNEQFF.

This sequence joins TRBV4-2 and TRBJ2-7; 7 bases agree with TRBD2. This CDR3 has 16 residues. The V gene's germline CDR1 is LGHNA and CDR2 YNFKEQ. Losses at the gene ends were 3 bases for V and 5 bases for J; bases not matched to a gene: 13. The CDR3: CASSQGPGGERNEQYF. The CDR3 bases are TGTGCCAGCAGCCAGGGACCTGGGGGGGAGAGGAACGAGCAGTACTTC.

The chain employs TRBV2 and TRBJ1-5; D remains unclear. The germline gives CDR1 SNHLY, CDR2 FYNNEI. The CDR3 is made up of 14 amino acids. Trimming stripped 3 bases from V and 4 bases from J, with 10 bases between. Written as DNA, the CDR3 is TGTGCCAGCAGTGATGTAGCAAGAAATCAGCCCCAGCATTTT. This gives the protein CASSDVARNQPQHF.

The J gene is TRBJ2-2, the V gene TRBV27; TRBD1 aligns across 9 bases. The trim removed 6 bases at V and 5 bases at J, leaving 7 bases unmatched. Per the germline V gene, CDR1 is MNHEY and CDR2 is SMNVEV (reference sequence). The CDR3 extends over 15 amino acids. CDR3 sequence reads: CASRLQTGGTGELFF. CDR3 nucleotides: TGTGCCAGCAGACTCCAGACAGGGGGTACCGGGGAGCTGTTTTTT.

The chain uses TRBV4-1 and TRBJ2-2; perhaps TRBD1 as D (5 bases). Germline V CDR1 and CDR2: MGHRA, YSYEKL. The CDR3 has 15 amino acids. V was shortened by 5 bases and J by 1 base, with 11 bases between the two germline ends. The CDR3 spells CASSDGDRNTGELFF. CDR3 coding DNA: TGCGCCAGCAGCGATGGCGACAGGAACACCGGGGAGCTGTTTTTT.